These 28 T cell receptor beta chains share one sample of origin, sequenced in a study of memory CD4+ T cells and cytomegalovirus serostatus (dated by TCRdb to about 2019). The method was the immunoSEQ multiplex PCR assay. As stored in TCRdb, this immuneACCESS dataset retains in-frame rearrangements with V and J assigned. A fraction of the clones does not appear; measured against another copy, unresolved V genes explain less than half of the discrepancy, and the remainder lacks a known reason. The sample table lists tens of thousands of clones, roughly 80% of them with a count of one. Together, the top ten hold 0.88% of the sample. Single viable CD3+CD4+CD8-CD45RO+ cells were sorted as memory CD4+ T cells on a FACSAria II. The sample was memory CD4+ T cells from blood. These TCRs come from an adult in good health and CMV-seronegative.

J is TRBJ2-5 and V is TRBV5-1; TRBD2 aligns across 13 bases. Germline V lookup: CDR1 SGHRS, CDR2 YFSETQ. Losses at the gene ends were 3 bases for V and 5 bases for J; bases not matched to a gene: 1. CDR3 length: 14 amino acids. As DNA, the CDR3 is TGCGCCAGCAGCTCGACTAGCGGGGGGGAGACCCAGTACTTC. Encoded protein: CASSSTSGGETQYF.

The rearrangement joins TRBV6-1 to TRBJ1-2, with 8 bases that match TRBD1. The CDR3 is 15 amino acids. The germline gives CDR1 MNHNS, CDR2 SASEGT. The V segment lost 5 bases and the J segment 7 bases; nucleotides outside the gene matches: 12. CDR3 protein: CASSMAGQGIVGYTF. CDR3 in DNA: TGTGCCAGCAGTATGGCCGGACAGGGAATAGTTGGCTACACCTTC.

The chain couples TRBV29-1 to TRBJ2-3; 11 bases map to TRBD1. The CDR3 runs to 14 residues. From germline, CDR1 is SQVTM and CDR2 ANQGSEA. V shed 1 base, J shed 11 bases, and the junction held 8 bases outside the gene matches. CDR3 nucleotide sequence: TGCAGCGTTGAAGTGGGGACAGGGGGTCTGGGGCAGTATTTT. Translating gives CSVEVGTGGLGQYF.

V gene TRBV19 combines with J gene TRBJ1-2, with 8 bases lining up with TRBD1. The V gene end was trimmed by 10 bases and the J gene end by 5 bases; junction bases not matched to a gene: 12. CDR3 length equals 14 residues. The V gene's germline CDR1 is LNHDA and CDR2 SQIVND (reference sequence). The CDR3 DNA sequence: TGTGCCACTTCCCCGACAGGGGTGGGGTATGGCTACACCTTC. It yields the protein CATSPTGVGYGYTF.

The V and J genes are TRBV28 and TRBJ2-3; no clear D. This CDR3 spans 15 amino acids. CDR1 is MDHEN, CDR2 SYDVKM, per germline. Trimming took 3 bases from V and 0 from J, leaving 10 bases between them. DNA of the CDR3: TGTGCCAGCAGTTTCTGGTCAACTAGCACAGATACGCAGTATTTT. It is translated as CASSFWSTSTDTQYF.

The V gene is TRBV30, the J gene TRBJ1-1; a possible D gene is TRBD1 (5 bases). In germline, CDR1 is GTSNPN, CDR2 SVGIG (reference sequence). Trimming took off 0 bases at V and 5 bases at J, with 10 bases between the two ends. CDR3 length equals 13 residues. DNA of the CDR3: TGTGCCTGGAGTGTACGCAGGGAAACTGAAGCTTTCTTT. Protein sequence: CAWSVRRETEAFF. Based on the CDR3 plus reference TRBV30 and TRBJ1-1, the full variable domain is SQTIHQWPATLVQPVGSPLSLECTVEGTSNPNLYWYRQAAGRGLQLLFYSVGIGQISSEVPQNLSASRPQDRQFILSSKKLLLSDSGFYLCAWSVRRETEAFFGQGTRLTVV.

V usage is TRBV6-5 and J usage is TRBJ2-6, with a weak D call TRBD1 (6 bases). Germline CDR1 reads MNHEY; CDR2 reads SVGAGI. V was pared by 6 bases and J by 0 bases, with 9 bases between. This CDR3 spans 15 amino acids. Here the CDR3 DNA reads TGTGCCAGCAGCCCAGGGGACTCTGGGGCCAACGTCCTGACTTTC. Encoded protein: CASSPGDSGANVLTF.

CDR3 sequence: CASSFQGNEKLFF. CDR3 in DNA: TGCGCCAGCAGCTTTCAGGGGAATGAAAAACTGTTTTTT. This chain links TRBV5-1 with TRBJ1-4, with D perhaps TRBD1 (6 bases). The CDR3 is made up of 13 amino acids. Trimming left V 2 bases short and J 5 bases short, with 7 bases between. Looked up from germline, CDR1 is SGHRS and CDR2 is YFSETQ. The full variable domain, completed using reference TRBV5-1 and TRBJ1-4, is KAGVTQTPRYLIKTRGQQVTLSCSPISGHRSVSWYQQTPGQGLQFLFEYFSETQRNKGNFPGRFSGRQFSNSRSEMNVSTLELGDSALYLCASSFQGNEKLFFGSGTQLSVL.

CDR3 residues: CAIRDNGPDYGYTF. The CDR3 nucleotides are TGTGCCATCAGGGATAACGGCCCCGACTATGGCTACACCTTC. This chain connects TRBV10-3 to TRBJ1-2; D gene uncertain. Trimming left V 6 bases short and J 3 bases short, with 14 bases between. Germline V lookup: CDR1 ENHRY, CDR2 SYGVKD. The CDR3 contains 14 residues.

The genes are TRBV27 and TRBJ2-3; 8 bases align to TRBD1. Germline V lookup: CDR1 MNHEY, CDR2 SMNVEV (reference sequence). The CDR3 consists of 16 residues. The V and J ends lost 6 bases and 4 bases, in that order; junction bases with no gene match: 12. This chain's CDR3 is CASRRRTGTLSDTQYF. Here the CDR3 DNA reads TGTGCCAGCAGGCGCCGGACAGGGACCCTCTCAGATACGCAGTATTTT.

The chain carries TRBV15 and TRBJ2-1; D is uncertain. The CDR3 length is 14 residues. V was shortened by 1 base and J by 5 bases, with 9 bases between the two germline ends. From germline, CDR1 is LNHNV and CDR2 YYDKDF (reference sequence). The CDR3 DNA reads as TGTGCCACCAGCAGAGTGGGCCGAAACAATGAGCAGTTCTTC. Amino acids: CATSRVGRNNEQFF.

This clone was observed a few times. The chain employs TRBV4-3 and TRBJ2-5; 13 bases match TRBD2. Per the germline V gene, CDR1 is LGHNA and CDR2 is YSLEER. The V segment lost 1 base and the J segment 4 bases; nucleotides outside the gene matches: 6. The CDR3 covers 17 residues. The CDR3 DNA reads TGCGCCAGCAGCCAAGGAGGACTAGCGGGAGAATCAGAGACCCAGTACTTC. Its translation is CASSQGGLAGESETQYF.

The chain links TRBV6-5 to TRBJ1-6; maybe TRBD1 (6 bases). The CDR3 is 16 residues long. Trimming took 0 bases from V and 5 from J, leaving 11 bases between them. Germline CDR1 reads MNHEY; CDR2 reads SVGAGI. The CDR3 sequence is CASSYSGTIDNSPLHF. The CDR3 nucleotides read TGTGCCAGCAGTTACTCCGGGACAATAGATAATTCACCCCTCCACTTT.

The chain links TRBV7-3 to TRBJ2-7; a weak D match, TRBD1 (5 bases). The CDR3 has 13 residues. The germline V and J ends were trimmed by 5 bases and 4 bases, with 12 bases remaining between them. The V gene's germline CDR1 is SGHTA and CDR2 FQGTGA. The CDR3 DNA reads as TGTGCCAGCAGCACCACCACAGGTTACGAGCAGTACTTC. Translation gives CASSTTTGYEQYF. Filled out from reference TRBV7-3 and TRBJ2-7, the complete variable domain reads GAGVSQTPSNKVTEKGKYVELRCDPISGHTALYWYRQSLGQGPEFLIYFQGTGAADDSGLPNDRFFAVRPEGSVSTLKIQRTERGDSAVYLCASSTTTGYEQYFGPGTRLTVT.

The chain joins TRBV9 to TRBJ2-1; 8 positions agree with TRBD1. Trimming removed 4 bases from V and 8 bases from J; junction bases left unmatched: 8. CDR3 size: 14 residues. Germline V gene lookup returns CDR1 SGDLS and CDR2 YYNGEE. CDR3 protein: CASSTGQGWDEQFF. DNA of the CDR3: TGTGCCAGCAGCACCGGACAGGGCTGGGATGAGCAGTTCTTC. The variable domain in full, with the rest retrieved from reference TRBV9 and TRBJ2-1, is DSGVTQTPKHLITATGQRVTLRCSPRSGDLSVYWYQQSLDQGLQFLIQYYNGEERAKGNILERFSAQQFPDLHSELNLSSLELGDSALYFCASSTGQGWDEQFFGPGTRLTVL.

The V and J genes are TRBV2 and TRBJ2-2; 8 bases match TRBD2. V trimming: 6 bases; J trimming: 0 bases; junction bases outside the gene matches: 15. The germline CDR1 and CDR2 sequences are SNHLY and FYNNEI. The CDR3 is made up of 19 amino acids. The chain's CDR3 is CASRDYIQRGQTNTGELFF. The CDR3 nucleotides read TGTGCCAGCAGGGACTACATCCAGCGGGGGCAGACGAACACCGGGGAGCTGTTTTTT.

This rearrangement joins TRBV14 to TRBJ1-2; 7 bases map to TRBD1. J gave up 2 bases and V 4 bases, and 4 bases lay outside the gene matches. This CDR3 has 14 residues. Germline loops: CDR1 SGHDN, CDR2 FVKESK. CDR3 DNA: TGTGCCAGCAGCCTGGGACAGCCAAACTATGGCTACACCTTC. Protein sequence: CASSLGQPNYGYTF. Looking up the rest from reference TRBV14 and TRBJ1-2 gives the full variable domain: EAGVTQFPSHSVIEKGQTVTLRCDPISGHDNLYWYRRVMGKEIKFLLHFVKESKQDESGMPNNRFLAERTGGTYSTLKVQPAELEDSGVYFCASSLGQPNYGYTFGSGTRLTVV.

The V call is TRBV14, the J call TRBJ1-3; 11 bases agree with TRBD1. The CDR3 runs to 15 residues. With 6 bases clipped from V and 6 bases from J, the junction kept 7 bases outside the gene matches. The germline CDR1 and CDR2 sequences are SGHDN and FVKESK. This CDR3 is CASSPDRGRINTIYF. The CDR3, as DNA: TGTGCCAGCAGTCCGGACAGGGGGCGAATAAACACCATATATTTT. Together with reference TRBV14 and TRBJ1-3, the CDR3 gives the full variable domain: EAGVTQFPSHSVIEKGQTVTLRCDPISGHDNLYWYRRVMGKEIKFLLHFVKESKQDESGMPNNRFLAERTGGTYSTLKVQPAELEDSGVYFCASSPDRGRINTIYFGEGSWLTVV.

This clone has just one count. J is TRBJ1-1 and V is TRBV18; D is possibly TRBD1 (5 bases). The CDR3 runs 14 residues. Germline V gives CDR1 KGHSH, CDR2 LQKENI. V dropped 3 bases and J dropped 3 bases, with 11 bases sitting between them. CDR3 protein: CASSPGTGHTEAFF. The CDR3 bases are TGTGCCAGCTCACCCGGGACGGGGCACACTGAAGCTTTCTTT. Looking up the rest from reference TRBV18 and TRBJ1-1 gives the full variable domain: NAGVMQNPRHLVRRRGQEARLRCSPMKGHSHVYWYRQLPEEGLKFMVYLQKENIIDESGMPKERFSAEFPKEGPSILRIQQVVRGDSAAYFCASSPGTGHTEAFFGQGTRLTVV.

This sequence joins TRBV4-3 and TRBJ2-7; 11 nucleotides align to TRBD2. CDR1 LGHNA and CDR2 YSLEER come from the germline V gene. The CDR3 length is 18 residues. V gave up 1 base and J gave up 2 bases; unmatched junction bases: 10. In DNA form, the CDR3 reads TGCGCCAGCAGCCAAGCCTCCCCCGGACTAGCGGGTACCTACGAGCAGTACTTC. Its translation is CASSQASPGLAGTYEQYF.

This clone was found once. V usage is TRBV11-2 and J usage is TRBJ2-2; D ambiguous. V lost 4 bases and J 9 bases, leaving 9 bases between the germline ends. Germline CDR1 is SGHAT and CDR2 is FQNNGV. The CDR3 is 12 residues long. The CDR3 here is CASSSERRELFF. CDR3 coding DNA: TGTGCCAGCAGCTCGGAGAGAAGGGAGCTGTTTTTT.

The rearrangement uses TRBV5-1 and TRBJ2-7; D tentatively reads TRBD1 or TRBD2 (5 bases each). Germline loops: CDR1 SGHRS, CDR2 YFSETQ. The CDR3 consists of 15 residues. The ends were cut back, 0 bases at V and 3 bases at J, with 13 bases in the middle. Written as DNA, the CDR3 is TGCGCCAGCAGCTTGGGCCGCCGGGACGGCTACGAGCAGTACTTC. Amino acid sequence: CASSLGRRDGYEQYF.

CDR3 coding DNA: TGCGCCAGCAGCTCGCGACTAGCGGGGACGCAGTACTTC. It specifies CASSSRLAGTQYF. The V and J genes are TRBV5-1 and TRBJ2-7; the match to TRBD2 covers 11 bases. The ends lost 3 bases at V and 9 bases at J; junction bases unmatched: 5. Per the germline V gene, CDR1 is SGHRS and CDR2 is YFSETQ. The CDR3 has 13 residues.

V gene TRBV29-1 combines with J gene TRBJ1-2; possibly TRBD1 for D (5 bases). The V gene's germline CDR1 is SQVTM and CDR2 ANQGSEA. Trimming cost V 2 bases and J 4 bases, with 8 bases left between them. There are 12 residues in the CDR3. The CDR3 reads CSVESGIYGYTF. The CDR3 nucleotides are TGCAGCGTTGAATCAGGGATCTATGGCTACACCTTC.

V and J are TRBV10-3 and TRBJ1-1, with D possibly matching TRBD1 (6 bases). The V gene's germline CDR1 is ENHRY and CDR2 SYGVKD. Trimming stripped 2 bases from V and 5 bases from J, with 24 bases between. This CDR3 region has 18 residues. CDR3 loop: CAISERQGRGGGGTEAFF. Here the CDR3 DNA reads TGTGCCATCAGTGAGAGGCAGGGCCGGGGGGGCGGGGGAACTGAAGCTTTCTTT.

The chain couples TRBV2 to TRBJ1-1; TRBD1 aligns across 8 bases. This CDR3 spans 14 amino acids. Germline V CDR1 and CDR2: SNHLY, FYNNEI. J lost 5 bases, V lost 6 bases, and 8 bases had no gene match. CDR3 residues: CASSKQGGSTEAFF. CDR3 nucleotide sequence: TGTGCCAGCAGCAAACAGGGGGGGAGTACTGAAGCTTTCTTT.

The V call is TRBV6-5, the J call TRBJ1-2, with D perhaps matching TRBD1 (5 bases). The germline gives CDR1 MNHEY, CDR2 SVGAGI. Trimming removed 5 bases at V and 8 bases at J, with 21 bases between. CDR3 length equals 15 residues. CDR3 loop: CASSPVRGASGGYTF. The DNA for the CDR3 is TGTGCCAGCAGTCCAGTTCGTGGGGCCTCGGGGGGCTACACCTTC.

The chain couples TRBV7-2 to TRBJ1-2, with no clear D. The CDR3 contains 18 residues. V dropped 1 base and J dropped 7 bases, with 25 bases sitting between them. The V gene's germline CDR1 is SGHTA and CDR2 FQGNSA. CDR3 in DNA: TGTGCCAGCAGCTTAGGTGATCGGGTAGCCTTTGAAATGGCTGGCTACACCTTC. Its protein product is CASSLGDRVAFEMAGYTF.